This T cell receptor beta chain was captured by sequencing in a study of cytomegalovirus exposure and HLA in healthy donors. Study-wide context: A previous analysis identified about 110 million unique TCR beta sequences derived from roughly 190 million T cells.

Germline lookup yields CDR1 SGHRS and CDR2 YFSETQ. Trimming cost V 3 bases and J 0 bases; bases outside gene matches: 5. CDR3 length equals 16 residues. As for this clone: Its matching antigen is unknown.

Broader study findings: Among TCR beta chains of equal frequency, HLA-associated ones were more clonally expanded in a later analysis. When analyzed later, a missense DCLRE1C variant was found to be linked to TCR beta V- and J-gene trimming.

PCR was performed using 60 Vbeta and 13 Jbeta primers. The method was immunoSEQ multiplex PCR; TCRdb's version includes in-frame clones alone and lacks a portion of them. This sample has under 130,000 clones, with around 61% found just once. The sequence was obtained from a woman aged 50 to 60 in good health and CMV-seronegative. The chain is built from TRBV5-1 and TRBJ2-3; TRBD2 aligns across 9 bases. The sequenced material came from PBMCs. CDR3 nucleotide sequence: TGCGCCAGCAGCTCGGCTAGCGGGATCAGCACAGATACGCAGTATTTT. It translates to CASSSASGISTDTQYF.